The 29 T cell receptor beta chains reported below all come from one sample, sequenced in a study of T and B cells in COVID-19 patients. Each TRB amplification used about 220-500 ng of genomic DNA from blood. BIOMED2 TRB-A/B primer pools were used in multiplex TRB PCR. MiXCR was run by TCRdb on the multiplex PCR reads, yielding one entry per CDR3 protein. The sample lists thousands of distinct CDR3 sequences, about 27% occurring once. The sequencing input was blood. Receptors were obtained from a human donor with active COVID-19.

This chain uses TRBV7-2 with TRBJ2-3; TRBD1 agrees at 9 bases. The germline gives CDR1 SGHTA, CDR2 FQGNSA. The CDR3 covers 15 residues. CDR3 loop: CADAGGTGSTDTQYF. CDR3 in DNA: TGTGCGGATGCCGGCGGGACAGGGAGTACAGATACGCAGTATTTT.

The chain combines TRBV27 with TRBJ1-2; 7 bases agree with TRBD1. This CDR3 contains 15 residues. CDR1 and CDR2 from the germline V gene are MNHEY and SMNVEV (reference sequence). The ends lost 4 bases at V and 6 bases at J; junction bases unmatched: 11. Here the CDR3 DNA reads TGTGCCAGCAGTTCGGCCCGGACAGGCCAGGATGGCTACACCTTC. Translation gives CASSSARTGQDGYTF.

The CDR3 is CASSSRMVRNTIYF. The CDR3 DNA sequence: TGTGCCAGCAGTTCCCGGATGGTTCGGAACACCATATATTTT. V is TRBV6-2 or TRBV6-3 and J is TRBJ1-3, with no clear D. The CDR3 sequence is 14 residues long. Germline CDR1 reads MNHEY; CDR2 reads SVGEGT. V was pared by 4 bases and J by 7 bases, with 14 bases between.

The chain has TRBV5-4 and TRBJ2-7; TRBD2 is a possible D gene (5 bases). CDR3 size: 14 residues. In germline, CDR1 is SGHNT, CDR2 YYREEE (reference sequence). V shed 3 bases and J shed 4 bases, with 14 bases lying between them. This chain's CDR3 is CASSSGSGRYEQYF. The CDR3 nucleotides are TGTGCCAGCAGCTCGGGGTCGGGAAGGTACGAGCAGTACTTC.

This chain connects TRBV4-2 to TRBJ1-5; TRBD1 agrees at 10 bases. The J segment lost 5 bases and the V segment lost 0 bases, leaving 4 bases of the junction unmatched. The germline V gene encodes CDR1 LGHNA and CDR2 YNFKEQ. The CDR3 length is 16 residues. CDR3 nucleotides: TGTGCCAGCAGCCAAGAGGAGGGGACAGGGGATCAGCCCCAGCATTTT. As protein: CASSQEEGTGDQPQHF.

The sample holds a few counts of this clonotype. The chain links TRBV18 to TRBJ2-5; D is unresolved. The CDR3 covers 14 residues. V shed 3 bases and J shed 1 base, with 9 bases lying between them. CDR1 is KGHSH, CDR2 LQKENI, per germline. The CDR3 is CASSPQPSQETQYF. CDR3 sequence (DNA): TGTGCCAGCTCACCTCAGCCCAGCCAAGAGACCCAGTACTTC.

This clonotype came up many times. The chain carries TRBV19 and TRBJ2-5, with D possibly being TRBD2 (5 bases). Trimming took 1 base from V and 10 from J, leaving 10 bases between them. CDR3 length equals 12 residues. CDR1 LNHDA and CDR2 SQIVND come from the germline V gene (reference sequence). CDR3 in DNA: TGTGCCAGTAGTATAGTGGGAAGCGGCCAGTACTTC. Protein product: CASSIVGSGQYF.

By proportion, this clonotype is medium-sized. The CDR3 spells CATSRGEGGSSYEQYF. In nucleotides, the CDR3 is TGTGCCACCAGCAGAGGAGAGGGAGGCAGCTCCTACGAGCAGTACTTC. The chain links TRBV15 to TRBJ2-7; perhaps TRBD2 as D (6 bases). The CDR3 covers 16 residues. Trimming took 1 base from V and 0 from J, leaving 13 bases between them. Germline V CDR1 and CDR2: LNHNV, YYDKDF (reference sequence).

The V and J genes are TRBV7-6 and TRBJ1-1; no definite D call. V was trimmed by 3 bases and J by 4 bases, leaving 6 bases between them. The germline V gene encodes CDR1 SGHVS and CDR2 FNYEAQ. The CDR3 sequence is 12 residues long. In DNA form, the CDR3 reads TGTGCCAGCAGCTTCCTAGGCACTGAAGCTTTCTTT. Amino acids: CASSFLGTEAFF.

Worth noting for this clonotype: A much bigger clone sits one base away, suggesting this may be a read error. The chain is built from TRBV5-5 and TRBJ2-3; 8 bases align to TRBD1. The CDR3 consists of 15 residues. Germline lookup yields CDR1 SGHKS and CDR2 YYEKEE (reference sequence). This chain's CDR3 is CTSNPSGGSRGTQYF. CDR3 DNA sequence: TGTACCAGCAACCCCTCAGGGGGCTCTCGAGGCACGCAGTATTTT. The full variable domain, in which reference TRBV5-5 and TRBJ2-3 provide the parts outside the CDR3, is DAGVTQSPTHLIKTRGQQVTLRCSPISGHKSVSWYQQVLGQGPQFIFQYYEKEERGRGNFPDRFSARQFPNYSSELNVNALLLGDSALYLCTSNPSGGSRGTQYFGPGTRLTVL.

This clonotype came up a few times. The chain joins TRBV14 to TRBJ2-1; D not certain. The germline V and J ends were trimmed by 5 bases and 4 bases, with 15 bases remaining between them. CDR1 SGHDN and CDR2 FVKESK come from the germline V gene. The CDR3 sequence is 15 residues long. DNA for the CDR3: TGTGCCAGCAGCTCCCTAATGCTTGGTTACAATGAGCAGTTCTTC. It encodes CASSSLMLGYNEQFF.

This clonotype came up a few times. This chain uses TRBV12-3 or TRBV12-4 with TRBJ2-5; D gene uncertain. The CDR3 spans 12 residues. Deletions cut 5 bases from V and 2 bases from J, with 6 bases between. The CDR3 region has the DNA TGTGCCAGCAGTATTATTCAAGAGACCCAGTACTTC. Protein product: CASSIIQETQYF.

J is TRBJ2-3 and V is TRBV11-1; weak D call: TRBD1 (6 bases). This CDR3 spans 12 amino acids. Germline assignment: CDR1 SGHAT and CDR2 FQDESV (reference sequence). Trimming pared 3 bases from V and 7 bases from J, leaving 8 bases between. CDR3 DNA: TGTGCCAGCAGCTTCCAGGGGCATACGCAGTATTTT. Protein sequence: CASSFQGHTQYF.

In its sample, this clonotype was seen a few times. The chain employs TRBV5-4 and TRBJ2-7; 8 nucleotides line up with TRBD2. The CDR3 extends over 16 amino acids. The germline CDR1 and CDR2 sequences are SGHNT and YYREEE (reference sequence). The J segment lost 4 bases and the V segment lost 0 bases, leaving 9 bases of the junction unmatched. CDR3 amino acids: CASSLGGSGRVYEQYF. CDR3 in DNA: TGTGCCAGCAGCTTGGGGGGCAGCGGGAGAGTTTACGAGCAGTACTTC.

Note on this clonotype: This clone may be a read error of a much larger clone one base away. This chain uses TRBV6-5 with TRBJ1-4, with a possible D match to TRBD1 (5 bases). Per the germline V gene, CDR1 is MNHEY and CDR2 is SVGAGI. This CDR3 is 15 amino acids long. Trimming removed 5 bases from V and 8 bases from J, with 18 bases in between. The CDR3, as DNA: TGTGCCAGCAGTGACAGACAGAATCCAAGGGAAAAACTGTTTTTT. Its translation: CASSDRQNPREKLFF.

This clonotype was recorded a few times. This chain joins TRBV5-5 and TRBJ2-7; the match to TRBD2 covers 7 bases. Germline CDR1 and CDR2: SGHKS and YYEKEE (reference sequence). The V gene end was trimmed by 4 bases and the J gene end by 3 bases; junction bases not matched to a gene: 7. The CDR3 consists of 14 residues. This CDR3 reads CASSGGGQGYEQYF. CDR3 bases: TGTGCCAGCAGCGGGGGAGGGCAGGGCTACGAGCAGTACTTC. Supplemented by reference TRBV5-5 and TRBJ2-7, the full variable domain reads DAGVTQSPTHLIKTRGQQVTLRCSPISGHKSVSWYQQVLGQGPQFIFQYYEKEERGRGNFPDRFSARQFPNYSSELNVNALLLGDSALYLCASSGGGQGYEQYFGPGTRLTVT.

The V gene is TRBV20-1, the J gene TRBJ2-1, with D unclear. The germline V gene has CDR1 DFQATT and CDR2 SNEGSKA (reference sequence). The germline V and J ends were trimmed by 6 bases and 1 base, with 16 bases remaining between them. There are 15 residues in the CDR3. As DNA, the CDR3 is TGCAGTGCGCCAGCCCTCTTCGGATCCTACAATGAGCAGTTCTTC. Translating gives CSAPALFGSYNEQFF.

V is TRBV24-1 and J is TRBJ2-7, with a possible D match to TRBD2 (5 bases). The germline V and J ends were trimmed by 0 bases and 0 bases, with 5 bases remaining between them. This CDR3 contains 14 residues. From germline, CDR1 is KGHDR and CDR2 SFDVKD. The CDR3 bases are TGTGCCACCAGTGATTTGCGGGACTCCTACGAGCAGTACTTC. Its translation: CATSDLRDSYEQYF.

V gene TRBV20-1 combines with J gene TRBJ1-2; D call uncertain. This CDR3 contains 12 residues. Per the germline V gene, CDR1 is DFQATT and CDR2 is SNEGSKA (reference sequence). The ends were cut back, 3 bases at V and 2 bases at J, with 7 bases in the middle. The CDR3 sequence is CSASPNNYGYTF. The CDR3 DNA follows: TGCAGTGCTAGCCCCAACAACTATGGCTACACCTTC.

This clonotype was counted only a few times. V is TRBV7-6 and J is TRBJ1-1; D is possibly TRBD1 (5 bases). Germline-derived CDR1 and CDR2 are SGHVS and FNYEAQ. The V and J ends lost 5 bases and 6 bases respectively, with 16 bases between them. The CDR3 contains 14 residues. The CDR3 sequence is CASSPLSGIAEAFF. The CDR3 region has the DNA TGTGCCAGCAGCCCATTATCAGGGATCGCTGAAGCTTTCTTT. Drawing the rest from reference TRBV7-6 and TRBJ1-1, the complete variable domain is GAGVSQSPRYKVTKRGQDVALRCDPISGHVSLYWYRQALGQGPEFLTYFNYEAQQDKSGLPNDRFSAERPEGSISTLTIQRTEQRDSAMYRCASSPLSGIAEAFFGQGTRLTVV.

By frequency in the sample, this clonotype is medium-sized. The chain joins TRBV5-6 to TRBJ2-1; D is unclear. The germline V gene encodes CDR1 SGHDT and CDR2 YYEEEE. The CDR3 runs 13 residues. Trimming took 0 bases from V and 6 from J, leaving 7 bases between them. The CDR3 is CASSLVSGNEQFF. Here the CDR3 DNA reads TGTGCCAGCAGCTTGGTCAGTGGCAATGAGCAGTTCTTC.

This clonotype was picked up a small number of times. The rearrangement uses TRBV5-4 and TRBJ2-7; D gene uncertain. The CDR3 is made up of 13 amino acids. V was trimmed by 2 bases and J by 1 base, leaving 7 bases between them. In germline, CDR1 is SGHNT, CDR2 YYREEE (reference sequence). The CDR3 coding sequence is TGTGCCAGCAGCTTTCAGCAGTCCTACGAGCAGTACTTC. Its protein is CASSFQQSYEQYF.

This chain links TRBV7-4 with TRBJ1-2, with D maybe TRBD1 (5 bases). The length of the CDR3 is 15 residues. Trimming pared 6 bases from V and 5 bases from J, leaving 19 bases between. CDR1 SGHVT and CDR2 SQSDAQ come from the germline V gene. In DNA form, the CDR3 reads TGTGCCAGCAGTCAAGTCCCGAGGGGCGAATATGGCTACACCTTC. Its protein product is CASSQVPRGEYGYTF. Together with reference TRBV7-4 and TRBJ1-2, the CDR3 gives the full variable domain: GAGVSQSPRYKVAKRGRDVALRCDSISGHVTLYWYRQTLGQGSEVLTYSQSDAQRDKSGRPSGRFSAERPERSVSTLKIQRTEQGDSAVYLCASSQVPRGEYGYTFGSGTRLTVV.

V gene TRBV7-6 combines with J gene TRBJ2-1; 7 bases are a match to TRBD2. The V gene's germline CDR1 is SGHVS and CDR2 FNYEAQ. This CDR3 region has 14 residues. Trimming took 7 bases from V and 7 from J; bases not matched to a gene: 10. DNA for the CDR3: TGTGCCAGCATTCTTGGAGCGGGAAGGAATGAGCAGTTCTTC. Its protein is CASILGAGRNEQFF.

The chain has TRBV12-3 or TRBV12-4 and TRBJ1-5; tentatively, D is TRBD1 (5 bases). The CDR3 has 15 amino acids. V lost 2 bases and J lost 0, with 8 bases in between. CDR3 nucleotide sequence: TGTGCCAGCAGTTTACGACAGAATAGCAATCAGCCCCAGCATTTT. Its protein is CASSLRQNSNQPQHF.

The chain links TRBV20-1 to TRBJ2-7; maybe TRBD2 (6 bases). With 1 base removed from V and 0 bases from J, the gap between germline ends came to 10 bases. Germline V lookup: CDR1 DFQATT, CDR2 SNEGSKA (reference sequence). This CDR3 spans 14 amino acids. CDR3 DNA sequence: TGCAGTGCTAGAGGTCTAGCGCACTCCTACGAGCAGTACTTC. The encoded protein is CSARGLAHSYEQYF.

The chain joins TRBV18 to TRBJ2-1, with D possibly matching TRBD1 (6 bases). V lost 2 bases, J lost 2 bases, and 10 bases lay in between. The CDR3 length is 15 residues. CDR1 and CDR2 from the germline V gene are KGHSH and LQKENI. CDR3 loop: CASSPERTAYNEQFF. The CDR3 DNA follows: TGTGCCAGCTCACCAGAGAGGACAGCCTACAATGAGCAGTTCTTC.

This sequence joins TRBV5-4 and TRBJ2-1; D is unresolved. Trimming removed 4 bases at V and 4 bases at J, with 15 bases between. The germline gives CDR1 SGHNT, CDR2 YYREEE (reference sequence). The CDR3 extends over 15 amino acids. The chain's CDR3 is CASSAVLKIYNEQFF. The CDR3, as DNA: TGTGCCAGCAGCGCGGTTTTGAAAATTTACAATGAGCAGTTCTTC.

By proportion, this clonotype is medium-sized. This rearrangement joins TRBV6-2 or TRBV6-3 to TRBJ2-7, with 7 nucleotides matching TRBD1. Germline assignment: CDR1 MNHEY and CDR2 SVGEGT. The J segment lost 4 bases and the V segment lost 4 bases, leaving 10 bases of the junction unmatched. This CDR3 is built from 15 residues. This CDR3 is CASSSTGSWWYEQYF. In DNA, the CDR3 is TGTGCCAGCAGTTCGACAGGGTCGTGGTGGTACGAGCAGTACTTC.